The clone carrying this T cell receptor (beta chain) has only one observation. What it recognizes is unknown. This was a deep-level run. Clones were read by immunoSEQ multiplex PCR, and TCRdb kept only the in-frame ones, dropping some. The sample carries roughly 700,000 clones, around 67% recorded once. The source of the sample is a study of shared clonotypes between healthy human individuals. Notes on the study in general: Memory subsets generally showed lower estimated richness than naive subsets. The researchers took only blood, and tissue repertoires probably look different.

Researchers partitioned CD4+ cells into CD45RA+ naive and CD45RA-negative memory subsets. This clonotype was obtained from a woman in her 30s in good health. Sequencing was carried out using memory CD4+ T cells sorted from blood. The sample's subset: CD45RA-negative fraction.

The DNA of the CDR3 is TGTGCCAGCAGCTTAGGGGTCCCTGGGGCCAACGTCCTGACTTTC. Its translation: CASSLGVPGANVLTF. The chain is built from TRBV7-6 and TRBJ2-6; D gene unclear. Germline CDR1 and CDR2: SGHVS and FNYEAQ. The CDR3 runs to 15 residues. Deletions cut 1 base from V and 2 bases from J, with 6 bases between.